The entry below gives a single T cell receptor beta chain sequence along with its context. What antigen it recognizes has not been identified. No clone much larger than this one lies a single base away; base qualities are absent. This entry belongs to a study of cytomegalovirus exposure and HLA in healthy donors (dated by TCRdb to about 2017). In the study overall: In an earlier analysis of several hundred of the donors, less than 350 Gb of sequence data and 100 million or so unique TCR beta sequences from about 190 million T cells were reported. Because of strong linkage in the cohort, a few DR-DQ haplotypes were treated as single units for association and clustering. Donor age, sex, ethnicity and CMV serostatus were collected together with the repertoire data. Every repertoire in the discovery cohort had been generated on one and the same sequencing platform. To decide whether each TCR beta V gene segment behaved as functional or pseudogenic, an earlier analysis of some 570 of the donors relied on high-throughput TCR beta sequencing. The number of typed donors differed by locus: about 620-640 for A, B, C, DRB1 and DQB1; 500 to 550 for DQA1; around 610 for DPA1; and 450 to 480 for DPB1. The aim of the study was to test whether cataloging public T cell receptors could identify signatures of past pathogen exposure. Across 300 to 400 genotyped donors of the cohort, an average of approximately 220,000 unique TCR beta nucleotide sequences per donor were sequenced, and approximately 17% of those sequences were non-productive. A later analysis re-analyzed previously published TCR beta repertoires from 660 or so donors and added high-resolution HLA genotyping to study TCR occurrence patterns. Class I and class II HLA loci were covered by the typing at four-digit resolution. Among the approximately 430 genotyped donors, around 81% belonged to the genetic ancestry cluster associated with self-reported Caucasian donors. The study used immunosequencing to profile the T cell repertoires of approximately 650 subjects and linked those repertoires to cytomegalovirus serostatus. A later genetic analysis took genome-wide SNP genotypes for 398 of the 666 donors and used that subset as a discovery cohort. Roughly 290 gigabases of sequencing data and 70 million to 100 million unique TCR sequences made up an early release that covered several hundred HLA-typed donors. Rather than drawing on any new phenotypic data, the later analysis identified candidate immune exposures from TCR beta sequences and the way those sequences occurred across donors. Along with the roughly 710-subject first cohort, a separate validation cohort of roughly 110 different subjects was used. The study combined high-throughput TCR immunosequencing, statistical association of individual TCRs with disease status, and machine learning to predict cytomegalovirus infection status. Beyond this particular receptor, the publication reports: Sequencing depth was assumed to be roughly uniform across donors in the presence/absence analyses, though that assumption may not hold. In a later genetic analysis, a missense DCLRE1C variant was associated with V-gene and J-gene trimming of TCR beta chains, and the association was replicated in an independent cohort. A cluster of highly shared sequence variants was judged likely to represent a technical artifact of the sequencing pipeline. A further reported finding was that TCR beta sequences accurately predicted the HLA-A and HLA-B alleles for most subjects in the first cohort. Most CMV-associated TCR beta chains appeared to be HLA-restricted in a later analysis, and the HLA associations seemed to be driven largely by CMV exposure. Fewer than 20 rarely observed V segments, including chromosome 9 orphons, were excluded from the earlier analysis of some 590 of the donors because counts were too low. In a later analysis, HLA-associated TCR beta chains showed more clonal expansion and lower generation probabilities than non-associated chains that were equally common. Correlated functional status among segregating V segments might be attributable to linkage disequilibrium, but an unknown experimental factor could not be ruled out. At a false discovery rate of 0.05, a later analysis linked approximately 18,000 TCR beta sequences to specific HLA alleles. A few of the identified cytomegalovirus-associated TCR beta chains were confirmed in vitro to be specific for cytomegalovirus antigens. Because HLA typing was unavailable for some donors at each locus, only the typed subset was used in association tests. The 87-base-pair reads could not distinguish some IMGT-functional V segments, including TRBV6-2 and TRBV6-3, so those segments were excluded. This cohort had only TCR beta chains sequenced, and the lack of alpha or paired-chain data limited which features could be detected. Immune exposure information for the cohort was limited to CMV serostatus. The classifier was reported to diagnose cytomegalovirus status with high specificity and sensitivity in both the original and validation cohorts. Compared with the roughly 710-donor mean, donors in an Asian-associated ancestry cluster had fewer N-insertions in productive TCRs, according to a later genetic analysis. According to a later analysis, parvovirus B19, influenza, CMV and Epstein-Barr virus appeared linked to several top co-occurrence clusters. The study gave a list of some 150 TCR beta chains associated with cytomegalovirus. A later analysis found that TCR association rates varied across HLA loci, with DRB1 alleles showing the most associated TCRs and HLA-C alleles the fewest. When HLA alleles, especially DR and DQ, strongly co-occurred, attributing TCR associations to individual alleles was difficult. Across donors, most TCR sequences were observed very rarely, whereas some public TCRs were present in many individuals. Broadly in line with IMGT annotations, most TCR beta V segments showed up in productive rearrangements about 87% or about 30% of the time in an earlier analysis of a few hundred of the donors. It was suggested by the authors that the approach could potentially be generalized to other disease states and immunological phenotypes.

The cohort comprised fewer than 700 healthy bone marrow donors. At the time of sampling, every cohort member was nominally healthy, though immune exposures that went unrecorded were likely present. The donor was CMV seropositive and belonged to the group of 250 to 300 seropositive cohort members. Each donor provided a peripheral blood sample, and peripheral blood mononuclear cells were used for TCR beta sequencing. Genomic DNA was extracted from the blood cell samples with the Qiagen DNeasy Blood Extraction Kit. The receptor library was made with the immunoSEQ multiplex PCR assay. The multiplex PCR relied on a mix of 60 forward primers for TCR Vbeta segments and 13 reverse primers for TCR Jbeta segments. A multiplex PCR assay on genomic DNA amplified the CDR3 region of rearranged TCR beta genes. On the Illumina HiSeq System, the amplified TCR beta libraries were sequenced as 87-base-pair reads. The original pipeline was this. A later analysis tallied tens of millions of unique TCR beta chains across the 666 repertoires, and 10 million to 11 million of those chains were shared by two or more donors. To remove PCR and sequencing errors, raw reads were error-corrected and collapsed into unique sequences using a nearest-neighbor algorithm that merged closely related sequences. CDR3 sequences were aligned to IMGT reference sequences to assign V, D and J gene segments. Each retained sequence needed at least a six-nucleotide match to both a V gene segment and a J gene segment. Rearrangements were classified as productive when the CDR3 lacked stop codons and remained in frame with V and J, and all other rearrangements were classified as non-productive. Following IMGT convention, CDR3 was defined as the stretch from the second conserved V-encoded cysteine to the conserved J-encoded phenylalanine. Sequences without an unambiguous match to a single V gene segment were excluded from the earlier analysis of several hundred of the donors. An earlier analysis of 587 of the donors called V segments functional above 56.7% productive rearrangements and segregating when the between-donor standard deviation exceeded 5%. A statistical classification framework was built for diagnosing cytomegalovirus status from the catalog of TCR beta chain sequences. V and J gene assignment, in a later analysis, came from comparing TCR nucleotide sequences with IMGT/GENE-DB human TR gene sequences. In a later analysis, CDR3 sequences and most-parsimonious VDJ recombination scenarios were assigned using the TCRdist pipeline. In a later analysis, every TCR beta chain was defined by the combination of its CDR3 amino acid sequence and its V-gene family, and reads without a unique V-gene family were dropped. A later analysis removed roughly 590 highly shared, low-generation-probability nucleotide sequences to deal with suspected cross-contamination and a sequencing artifact. In a later analysis, a clonal expansion index for each public chain was calculated from normalized within-repertoire ranks of inferred template counts. A later analysis computed generation probabilities with a VDJ recombination model fitted to out-of-frame rearrangements, and checked the results against IGoR. In a later analysis, TCR-TCR, TCR-HLA and TCR-CMV co-occurrence was scored with hypergeometric tests, and a repertoire-size bias correction was applied to TCR pairs. A later analysis estimated false discovery rates by permuting HLA or CMV assignments 20 times. In a later analysis, co-occurring TCRs were grouped using DBSCAN, with TCRdist sequence similarity added in when clustering inside HLA-allele-positive subsets. Repertoires with fewer than 30,000 or more than 120,000 public chains, plus five repertoires with anomalous nucleotide sharing, were excluded from co-occurrence clustering. As stored in TCRdb, this immuneACCESS dataset retains in-frame rearrangements with V and J assigned. A fraction of the clones does not appear; measured against another copy, unresolved V genes explain less than half of the discrepancy, and the remainder lacks a known reason. The DNA gave D and trimming, while V, J and clone size come from that table. In this sample the table shows 100,000 to 150,000 clones, roughly 80% of which occur a single time. The top ten constitute roughly 3.7% of the sample.

V has 3 bases trimmed and J has 5 bases trimmed; junction bases matching no gene number 10. Inclusive of the bounding cysteine and phenylalanine, the CDR3 is 15 residues long. Solely the CDR3 DNA is kept, with 45 bases framed from the first base. Based on the germline V gene (reference sequence), the CDR1 and CDR2 sequences are LNHDA and SQIVND. The chain is made from TRBV19 and TRBJ2-7; TRBD1 matches 7 bases in the middle. Source material: PBMCs. This receptor was obtained from a woman between 40 and 55 years old in good health and CMV-seropositive. The CDR3 loop reads CASSILGTGANEQYF. In nucleotides, the sequence is TGTGCCAGTAGTATTCTGGGAACAGGGGCCAACGAGCAGTACTTC.